Listed below are T cell receptor beta chains from one sample, sequenced in a study of technical replicates of blood from a few donors. TCRdb's table, derived via immunoSEQ multiplex PCR, lists solely in-frame clones and lacks some. The sample has about 68,000 clones, approximately 97% seen once; the top ten hold about 0.26%. Sequencing input: T cells isolated from PBMCs. The source of these receptors is a human donor in good health. The conserved cysteine and the conserved F or W are not part of the CDR3 here. D genes are given only for firm matches.

J	D	V	CDR3
TRBJ2-5	.	TRBV18	ASSPPPRGGETQY
TRBJ2-1	.	TRBV4-1	ASSQYSNEQF
TRBJ1-2	.	TRBV9	ASSASIGYT
TRBJ2-7	TRBD2	TRBV5-1	ASSNGLAGEHEQY
TRBJ2-7	TRBD2	TRBV10-1	ASDTSGRSDEQY
TRBJ1-2	.	TRBV4-2	ASSQLTGYGYT
TRBJ2-7	TRBD2	TRBV11-1	ASSRPSGLYEQY
TRBJ2-1	.	TRBV27	ASSQTPGEQF
TRBJ1-1	.	TRBV29-1	SVLYGNTEAF
TRBJ1-2	TRBD1	TRBV27	ASSSRDRSYYGYT
TRBJ1-4	.	TRBV4-1	ASSQGEATNEKLF